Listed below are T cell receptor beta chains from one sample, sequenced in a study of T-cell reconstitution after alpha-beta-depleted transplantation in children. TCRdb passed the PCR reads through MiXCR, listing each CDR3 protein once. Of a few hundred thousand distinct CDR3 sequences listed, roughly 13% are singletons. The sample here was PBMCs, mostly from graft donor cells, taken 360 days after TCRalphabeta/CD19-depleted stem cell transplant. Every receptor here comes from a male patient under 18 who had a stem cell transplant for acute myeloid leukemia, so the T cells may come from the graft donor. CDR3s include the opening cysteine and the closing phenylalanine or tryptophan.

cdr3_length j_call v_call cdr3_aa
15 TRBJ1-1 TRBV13 CASSLGFDRGSEAFF
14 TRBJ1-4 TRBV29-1 CSVGLGTQYEKLFF
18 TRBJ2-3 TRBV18 CASSPPKREASSTDTQYF
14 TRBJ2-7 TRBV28 CASSLDPIVDEQYF
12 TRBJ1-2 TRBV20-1 CSASQPNYGYTF
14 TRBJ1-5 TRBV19 CASSSGTFNQPQHF
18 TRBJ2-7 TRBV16 CASSQSSRRWRGTYEQYF
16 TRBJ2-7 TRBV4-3 CASSQFWAGEAYEQYF
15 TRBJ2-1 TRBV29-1 CSAASGRGSGNEQFF
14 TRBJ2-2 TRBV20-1 CSARAGGVTGELFF
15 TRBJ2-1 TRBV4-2 CASSTGREPHDEQFF
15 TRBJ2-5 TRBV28 CASSLCPTVQETQYF
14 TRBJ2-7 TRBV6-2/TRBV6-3 CASSFRLDPIEQYF
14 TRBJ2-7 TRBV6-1 CASSASGLSSEQYF
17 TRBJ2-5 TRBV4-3 CASSQDLGTGLQETQYF
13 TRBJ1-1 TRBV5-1 CASVGHFNTEAFF
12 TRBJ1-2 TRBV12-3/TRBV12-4 CASSLAPNGYTF
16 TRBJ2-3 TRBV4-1 CASGPRVPCSTDTQYF
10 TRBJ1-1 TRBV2 CASSEEKAFF
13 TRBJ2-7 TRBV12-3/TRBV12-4 CASSFVRANEQYF
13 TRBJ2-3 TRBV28 CASRWGRTDTQYF